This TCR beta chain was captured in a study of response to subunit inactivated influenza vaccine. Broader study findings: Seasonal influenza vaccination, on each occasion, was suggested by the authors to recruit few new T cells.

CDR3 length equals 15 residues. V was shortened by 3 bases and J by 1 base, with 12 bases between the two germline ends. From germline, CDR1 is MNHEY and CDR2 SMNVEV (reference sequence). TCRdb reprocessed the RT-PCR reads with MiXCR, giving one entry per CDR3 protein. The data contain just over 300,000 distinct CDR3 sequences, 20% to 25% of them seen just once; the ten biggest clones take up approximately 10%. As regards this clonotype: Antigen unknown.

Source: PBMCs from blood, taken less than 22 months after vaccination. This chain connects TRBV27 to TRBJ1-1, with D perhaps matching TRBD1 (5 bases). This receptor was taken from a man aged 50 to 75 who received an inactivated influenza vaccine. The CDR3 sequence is CASSFEGAGNTEAFF. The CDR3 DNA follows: TGTGCCAGCAGTTTTGAAGGGGCGGGGAACACTGAAGCTTTCTTT.